This T cell receptor (beta chain) was sequenced during a study of spatial heterogeneity in lung cancer. Study-wide context: The count of detected beta-chain sequences consistently exceeded that of alpha-chain sequences.

Noted time point: sample taken at primary tumor resection. Unsorted whole RNA samples from tumor, nontumor lung or frozen PBMC were sequenced. The cohort: under 80 early-stage, untreated non-small cell lung cancer patients. A unique molecular identifier was carried by every single TCR cDNA molecule. Each CDR3 protein gets one entry after TCRdb re-called the 5' RACE reads with MiXCR. This table holds 50,000 or so distinct CDR3 sequences, 12% found once. This clonotype came up a few times. Germline CDR1 and CDR2: LGHNA and YSLEER. This CDR3 has 15 amino acids. V dropped 0 bases and J dropped 12 bases, with 18 bases sitting between them.

V is TRBV4-3 and J is TRBJ2-1; no firm D call. The sample here was PBMCs, taken at surgery. This clonotype was obtained from a female donor with early-stage non-small cell lung cancer. The CDR3 nucleotides read TGCGCCAGCAGCCAAGATGTGGGGTCCTCTCTAGGGCAGTTCTTC. Residues: CASSQDVGSSLGQFF.